The 16 T cell receptor beta chains presented below share a single source sample, sequenced in a study of graft-versus-host responses after intestinal transplantation. Intraepithelial and lamina propria lymphocytes were freed from processed graft tissue. Clones were read by immunoSEQ multiplex PCR, and TCRdb kept only the in-frame ones, dropping some. The sample contains 29,000 or so clones, over 60% of which appear only once. The specimen comprised ileum tissue, sampled 98 days after intestinal transplantation. The receptors here all came from a human patient who received an intestinal transplant, so some T cells may come from the graft donor.

The V call is TRBV28, the J call TRBJ1-2, with D perhaps TRBD1 (5 bases). The V gene lost 1 base and the J gene lost 1 base, with 16 bases spanning the gap. Germline V lookup: CDR1 MDHEN, CDR2 SYDVKM. This CDR3 spans 17 amino acids. This CDR3 is CASSLFLGQGDNYGYTF. The DNA of the CDR3 is TGTGCCAGCAGTTTATTTTTGGGGCAGGGTGATAACTATGGCTACACCTTC.

This clone has more than one count but fewer than ten. The chain joins TRBV10-2 to TRBJ2-3; TRBD1 or TRBD2 may be the D gene (5 bases each). CDR1 WSHSY and CDR2 SAAADI come from the germline V gene. Trimming shortened V by 7 bases and J by 2 bases, and 13 bases separated the two germline ends. The CDR3 has 14 residues. The CDR3 DNA sequence: TGCGCCAGCAAGAGGGGTAGGTCCACAGATACGCAGTATTTT. It codes for CASKRGRSTDTQYF.

The chain's CDR3 is CASREGQGSSYEQYF. CDR3 bases: TGTGCCAGCAGGGAGGGACAGGGATCTTCCTACGAGCAGTACTTC. The chain uses TRBV2 and TRBJ2-7; the match to TRBD1 covers 9 bases. The V gene's germline CDR1 is SNHLY and CDR2 FYNNEI. Trimming at V came to 6 bases and at J to 1 base, leaving 7 bases not matched to a gene. The CDR3 runs 15 residues.

CDR3 DNA sequence: TGTGCCAGCATGGGCCCACGAGGGGGGGGCGTGGGAGGAAACACCATATATTTT. Protein product: CASMGPRGGGVGGNTIYF. This chain joins TRBV27 and TRBJ1-3; possible D gene TRBD1, 6 bases. The CDR3 sequence is 18 residues long. Germline V CDR1 and CDR2: MNHEY, SMNVEV (reference sequence). The V and J ends lost 7 bases and 4 bases respectively, with 26 bases between them.

This clone has just a few counts. The genes are TRBV4-1 and TRBJ1-5, with TRBD1 as a possible D gene (5 bases). This CDR3 has 15 residues. The germline V gene encodes CDR1 MGHRA and CDR2 YSYEKL. Trimming shortened V by 4 bases and J by 2 bases, and 12 bases separated the two germline ends. CDR3 in amino acids: CASSPWGWGNQPQHF. The CDR3 coding sequence is TGCGCCAGCAGCCCCTGGGGCTGGGGCAATCAGCCCCAGCATTTT.

This clone was seen a handful of times. Other DNA sequences in the same sample also yield this CDR3. The rearrangement joins TRBV14 to TRBJ2-2, with D possibly TRBD2 on 6 matching bases. This CDR3 has 14 residues. Germline-derived CDR1 and CDR2 are SGHDN and FVKESK. Trimming stripped 4 bases from V and 10 bases from J, with 16 bases between. CDR3 residues: CASSPEGHLLELFF. CDR3 nucleotide sequence: TGTGCCAGCAGCCCGGAGGGGCATCTGCTGGAGCTGTTTTTT.

Here the CDR3 DNA reads TGTGCCAGCAGCCCGCTGCGGGGGGCCTTAGAGACCCAGTACTTC. Encoded protein: CASSPLRGALETQYF. The rearrangement links TRBV11-1 to TRBJ2-5, with 8 bases that match TRBD2. Unmatched junction bases numbered 9, after V lost 5 bases and J lost 4 bases. CDR1 and CDR2 (germline): SGHAT, FQDESV (reference sequence). There are 15 residues in the CDR3.

This chain connects TRBV7-9 to TRBJ2-7, with TRBD1 matching 7 bases. The CDR3 contains 13 residues. Germline-derived CDR1 and CDR2 are SEHNR and FQNEAQ (reference sequence). Trimming took 4 bases from V and 0 from J; bases not matched to a gene: 0. CDR3 protein: CASSSGGSYEQYF. The CDR3 nucleotides read TGTGCCAGCAGCTCAGGGGGCTCCTACGAGCAGTACTTC.

The chain carries TRBV7-9 and TRBJ1-2, with 8 bases matching TRBD1. The CDR3 runs 12 residues. CDR1 and CDR2 from the germline V gene are SEHNR and FQNEAQ (reference sequence). V lost 4 bases and J lost 11; bases outside the gene matches: 6. CDR3 in amino acids: CASSSLDREYTF. The DNA for the CDR3 is TGTGCCAGCAGCTCCTTGGACAGGGAGTACACCTTC.

In DNA, the CDR3 is TGTGCCAGCTCACTTCCTAGGGGGACCCAGTACTTC. Amino acids: CASSLPRGTQYF. The chain is built from TRBV18 and TRBJ2-5; weak D call: TRBD1 (5 bases). Between the trimmed V and J ends, which lost 4 bases and 7 bases, there was a span of 10 bases. The length of the CDR3 is 12 residues. CDR1 is KGHSH and CDR2 is LQKENI in the germline V gene.

The chain has TRBV5-1 and TRBJ2-7; TRBD2 matches 9 bases. After removal of 4 bases from V and 0 bases from J, the junction contained 8 bases not matched to a gene. The CDR3 runs to 16 residues. Germline V gives CDR1 SGHRS, CDR2 YFSETQ. Written as DNA, the CDR3 is TGCGCCAGCAGCCCCCAGATTAGCGGGGGCTCCTACGAGCAGTACTTC. This translates into CASSPQISGGSYEQYF. The whole variable domain, remainder taken from reference TRBV5-1 and TRBJ2-7, is KAGVTQTPRYLIKTRGQQVTLSCSPISGHRSVSWYQQTPGQGLQFLFEYFSETQRNKGNFPGRFSGRQFSNSRSEMNVSTLELGDSALYLCASSPQISGGSYEQYFGPGTRLTVT.

This clone was recorded only once. The gene calls are TRBV6-1 and TRBJ1-1; 7 positions agree with TRBD1. The germline V gene encodes CDR1 MNHNS and CDR2 SASEGT. The CDR3 length is 15 residues. Losses at the gene ends were 3 bases for V and 0 bases for J; bases not matched to a gene: 4. The CDR3 spells CASSDRDSMNTEAFF. Here the CDR3 DNA reads TGTGCCAGCAGTGATCGGGACAGCATGAACACTGAAGCTTTCTTT.

The CDR3 sequence: CASRTSRTIYF. CDR3 in DNA: TGTGCCAGTAGGACCTCACGCACCATATATTTT. The chain links TRBV19 to TRBJ1-3; D remains unclear. From germline, CDR1 is LNHDA and CDR2 SQIVND (reference sequence). The CDR3 has 11 residues. V was trimmed by 6 bases and J by 9 bases, leaving 9 bases between them.

The V call is TRBV5-6, the J call TRBJ1-1; the D is unclear. V shed 6 bases and J shed 4 bases, with 16 bases lying between them. The germline V gene encodes CDR1 SGHDT and CDR2 YYEEEE. CDR3 length: 14 amino acids. The CDR3 sequence is CASNFKAGVTEAFF. In nucleotides, the CDR3 is TGTGCCAGCAACTTCAAGGCAGGTGTCACTGAAGCTTTCTTT.

This clone appeared a few times. V and J are TRBV6-5 and TRBJ2-2; D remains unclear. The ends were cut back, 1 base at V and 3 bases at J, with 6 bases in the middle. Germline V lookup: CDR1 MNHEY, CDR2 SVGAGI. The CDR3 runs 14 residues. The CDR3 nucleotides are TGTGCCAGCAGTTACTTGGCGTACACCGGGGAGCTGTTTTTT. Its translation: CASSYLAYTGELFF.

The chain joins TRBV6-1 to TRBJ2-7; no clear D. Germline lookup yields CDR1 MNHNS and CDR2 SASEGT. There are 13 residues in the CDR3. Trimming cost V 2 bases and J 6 bases, with 11 bases left between them. The CDR3, as DNA: TGTGCCAGCAGTGAAAGGTGGAAAAGCGAGCAGTACTTC. This encodes CASSERWKSEQYF.